These 30 T cell receptor beta chains came from one sample sequenced in a study of blood T cell repertoires in COVID-19. Produced via immunoSEQ multiplex PCR; TCRdb's table is partial and in-frame only. Of 350,000 to 450,000 clones listed, under 90% are singletons. The sequencing input was PBMCs or T cells enriched from blood (not recorded which). The receptors shown here come from a woman aged 30 to 39 who had recovered from COVID-19.

The table lists this clone with a few counts. This chain connects TRBV10-3 to TRBJ1-5, with no clear D. V shed 0 bases and J shed 5 bases, with 8 bases lying between them. Germline V gene sequence: CDR1 ENHRY, CDR2 SYGVKD. The CDR3 sequence is 14 residues long. The CDR3 sequence: CAISESNRDQPQHF. The CDR3 region has the DNA TGTGCCATCAGTGAGTCGAACCGGGATCAGCCCCAGCATTTT.

This chain uses TRBV5-5 with TRBJ2-7; TRBD1 agrees at 8 bases. Germline loops: CDR1 SGHKS, CDR2 YYEKEE (reference sequence). Trimming removed 6 bases from V and 5 bases from J; junction bases left unmatched: 16. The CDR3 is made up of 16 amino acids. In nucleotides, the CDR3 is TGTGCCAGCACCCGACACCTCCGGGACAGGATCCACGAGCAGTACTTC. Protein: CASTRHLRDRIHEQYF.

V is TRBV18 and J is TRBJ1-1; unclear D gene. Trimming pared 3 bases from V and 1 base from J, leaving 18 bases between. Germline loops: CDR1 KGHSH, CDR2 LQKENI. This CDR3 comprises 17 residues. The CDR3 loop reads CASSPREKASGNTEAFF. The CDR3 DNA sequence: TGTGCCAGCTCACCGAGGGAAAAGGCATCGGGGAACACTGAAGCTTTCTTT.

This clone is a singleton in its sample. This chain connects TRBV29-1 to TRBJ2-5, with 7 positions matching TRBD2. Germline V CDR1 and CDR2: SQVTM, ANQGSEA. The CDR3 length is 13 residues. Trimming at V came to 7 bases and at J to 6 bases, leaving 11 bases not matched to a gene. CDR3 in amino acids: CSAHQGLPKTQYF. The CDR3 nucleotides are TGCAGCGCTCACCAGGGACTACCCAAGACCCAGTACTTC.

The chain combines TRBV7-6 with TRBJ1-1; TRBD1 matches 7 bases. After removal of 5 bases from V and 1 base from J, the junction contained 7 bases not matched to a gene. The CDR3 runs to 15 residues. CDR1 and CDR2 from the germline V gene are SGHVS and FNYEAQ. The CDR3 reads CASSAPGGKNTEAFF. CDR3 DNA sequence: TGTGCCAGCAGCGCGCCAGGGGGGAAGAACACTGAAGCTTTCTTT.

This clone appeared a few times. The rearrangement uses TRBV29-1 and TRBJ1-3, with a weak D call TRBD1 (6 bases). Trimming pared 5 bases from V and 3 bases from J, leaving 14 bases between. The CDR3 runs 14 residues. Looked up from germline, CDR1 is SQVTM and CDR2 is ANQGSEA. In DNA, the CDR3 is TGCAGCGTTCGGGGCGGGGGGCTTGGAAACACCATATATTTT. Protein sequence: CSVRGGGLGNTIYF.

This clone has more than one count but fewer than ten. The V and J genes are TRBV24-1 and TRBJ2-7, with D tentatively TRBD2 (6 bases). The length of the CDR3 is 15 residues. Germline CDR1 KGHDR, CDR2 SFDVKD. The germline V and J ends were trimmed by 5 bases and 1 base, with 14 bases remaining between them. CDR3 coding DNA: TGTGCCACCAGTGGCCTCGCGGGGTTATCCTACGAGCAGTACTTC. Translated, it gives CATSGLAGLSYEQYF.

The rearrangement joins TRBV7-2 to TRBJ1-1; perhaps TRBD1 as D (6 bases). The CDR3 consists of 14 residues. Between the trimmed V and J ends, which lost 5 bases and 9 bases, there was a span of 19 bases. Germline V gives CDR1 SGHTA, CDR2 FQGNSA. The CDR3 DNA is TGTGCCAGCAGCCACAGTGGGGGCCCCCTCCAAGCTTTCTTT. This gives the protein CASSHSGGPLQAFF.

CDR3 residues: CASSLLGAGNIQYF. CDR3 in DNA: TGTGCCAGCAGTTTATTGGGGGCAGGTAACATTCAGTACTTC. The chain couples TRBV28 to TRBJ2-4; D perhaps matches TRBD1 (6 bases). Looked up from germline, CDR1 is MDHEN and CDR2 is SYDVKM. This CDR3 is built from 14 residues. The V gene lost 1 base and the J gene lost 7 bases, with 11 bases spanning the gap.

The rearrangement joins TRBV9 to TRBJ2-7; 8 bases agree with TRBD1. The CDR3 has 15 amino acids. In germline, CDR1 is SGDLS, CDR2 YYNGEE. The V and J ends lost 4 bases and 1 base, in that order; junction bases with no gene match: 7. CDR3 sequence reads: CASSTRQGRSYEQYF. CDR3 nucleotides: TGTGCCAGCAGCACGCGACAGGGGCGGTCCTACGAGCAGTACTTC.

V is TRBV24-1 and J is TRBJ2-1, with TRBD1 matching 8 bases. This CDR3 is built from 14 residues. Trimming cost V 5 bases and J 8 bases; bases outside gene matches: 7. CDR1 KGHDR and CDR2 SFDVKD come from the germline V gene. The CDR3 region has the DNA TGTGCCACCAGTGTAGGCAGGGGGCTTTATGAGCAGTTCTTC. Translation gives CATSVGRGLYEQFF.

DNA of the CDR3: TGTGCCAGCAGTTTAAGGACAGGGTCCATAAATGAGCAGTTCTTC. Its translation: CASSLRTGSINEQFF. The V gene is TRBV27, the J gene TRBJ2-1, with 8 bases lining up with TRBD1. CDR1 MNHEY and CDR2 SMNVEV come from the germline V gene (reference sequence). With 2 bases clipped from V and 7 bases from J, the junction kept 7 bases outside the gene matches. CDR3 length: 15 residues.

The chain has TRBV24-1 and TRBJ2-5, with a weak D call TRBD1 (5 bases). The ends were cut back, 9 bases at V and 2 bases at J, with 12 bases in the middle. The germline V gene has CDR1 KGHDR and CDR2 SFDVKD. The CDR3 is made up of 13 amino acids. CDR3 sequence: CATGPAGQETQYF. The DNA of the CDR3 is TGTGCCACCGGCCCAGCAGGGCAAGAGACCCAGTACTTC.

The genes are TRBV3-1 (or the pseudogene TRBV3-2) and TRBJ1-4, with a tentative D call TRBD1 (6 bases). Germline CDR1 reads LGHDT; CDR2 reads YNNKEL (reference sequence). The CDR3 consists of 14 residues. V lost 2 bases to trimming and J lost 5 bases, with 9 bases between them. The CDR3 sequence: CASSQRTANEKLFF. CDR3 nucleotide sequence: TGTGCCAGCAGCCAAAGGACAGCGAATGAAAAACTGTTTTTT.

This clone was observed a single time. The gene calls are TRBV19 and TRBJ1-5; TRBD1 might be the D (6 bases). Germline V gene lookup returns CDR1 LNHDA and CDR2 SQIVND (reference sequence). The CDR3 covers 17 residues. Trimming took off 3 bases at V and 2 bases at J, with 17 bases between the two ends. The CDR3: CASSIIRGSKGNQPQHF. DNA of the CDR3: TGTGCCAGTAGTATTATCAGGGGCTCAAAGGGCAATCAGCCCCAGCATTTT.

The chain joins TRBV11-1 to TRBJ2-7, with 9 bases aligning to TRBD1. The CDR3 has 14 amino acids. V lost 4 bases, J lost 5 bases, and 6 bases stayed unmatched. Looked up from germline, CDR1 is SGHAT and CDR2 is FQDESV (reference sequence). The CDR3 reads CASSSGTGTHEQYF. The CDR3 coding sequence is TGTGCCAGCAGCTCCGGGACAGGGACCCACGAGCAGTACTTC.

The rearrangement links TRBV5-1 to TRBJ1-2; TRBD1 might be the D (5 bases). Germline assignment: CDR1 SGHRS and CDR2 YFSETQ. The CDR3 contains 17 residues. V was clipped by 0 bases and J by 4 bases, with 19 bases between them. CDR3 in amino acids: CASSLAGTPSEGYGYTF. CDR3 coding DNA: TGCGCCAGCAGCTTGGCCGGGACCCCATCGGAGGGCTATGGCTACACCTTC.

The rearrangement joins TRBV12-5 to TRBJ2-7; D may be TRBD1 (5 bases). V shed 0 bases and J shed 6 bases, with 12 bases lying between them. The CDR3 extends over 14 amino acids. Germline V CDR1 and CDR2: LGHNT, FRNRAP. The CDR3 sequence: CASGLVSGYSEQYF. The CDR3 bases are TGTGCTAGTGGTTTGGTTTCAGGGTATAGCGAGCAGTACTTC.

The CDR3 nucleotides read TGTGCCAGCAGTTCCGGGACAGGACAAACCAGACCCGAAGCTTTCTTT. It codes for CASSSGTGQTRPEAFF. The chain carries TRBV6-5 and TRBJ1-1, with 8 bases identical to TRBD1. The CDR3 sequence is 16 residues long. The junction had 15 bases not matched to a gene; V was cut back by 4 bases and J by 8 bases. Per the germline V gene, CDR1 is MNHEY and CDR2 is SVGAGI.

The genes are TRBV4-3 and TRBJ1-2, with 8 nucleotides matching TRBD1. This CDR3 is 15 amino acids long. V was clipped by 2 bases and J by 4 bases; unmatched bases: 6. The germline gives CDR1 LGHNA, CDR2 YSLEER. CDR3 sequence: CASSQSGQVSYGYTF. The DNA for the CDR3 is TGCGCCAGCAGCCAATCGGGACAGGTTTCCTATGGCTACACCTTC.

The CDR3, as DNA: TGTGCCAGCAGTCAAGCCTCCCAGGGGAGTCTCCAGTTCTTC. Translation: CASSQASQGSLQFF. The V call is TRBV28, the J call TRBJ2-1; tentative D call: TRBD1 (6 bases). CDR1 and CDR2 (germline): MDHEN, SYDVKM. The CDR3 is 14 amino acids. The V end was cut by 5 bases, the J end by 13 bases, with 21 bases between.

This clone occurred once. The CDR3 DNA follows: TGTGCCAGCAGCTTGGATACTTGGGCCTCAATAAAGGAGCAGTACTTC. This encodes CASSLDTWASIKEQYF. V is TRBV5-6 and J is TRBJ2-7, with D hard to call. V lost 0 bases, J lost 7 bases, and 20 bases lay in between. The CDR3 has 16 residues. The germline gives CDR1 SGHDT, CDR2 YYEEEE.

This clone was seen a single time. The chain has TRBV11-3 and TRBJ2-2, with TRBD2 identical over 16 bases. V was clipped by 4 bases and J by 10 bases; unmatched bases: 6. Germline CDR1 SGHNT, CDR2 YENEEA. This CDR3 contains 16 residues. In DNA, the CDR3 is TGTGCCAGCAGCTCTACCGGGACTAGCGGGAGGGAGGAGCTGTTTTTT. This translates into CASSSTGTSGREELFF. Full variable domain (rest looked up from reference TRBV11-3 and TRBJ2-2): EAGVVQSPRYKIIEKKQPVAFWCNPISGHNTLYWYLQNLGQGPELLIRYENEEAVDDSQLPKDRFSAERLKGVDSTLKIQPAELGDSAVYLCASSSTGTSGREELFFGEGSRLTVL.

This chain connects TRBV12-3 or TRBV12-4 to TRBJ1-2, with 7 bases that match TRBD1. V was clipped by 3 bases and J by 9 bases; unmatched bases: 7. The length of the CDR3 is 13 residues. CDR3 loop: CASSLLAGGRYTF. The CDR3 DNA reads as TGTGCCAGCAGTTTGTTGGCAGGGGGACGCTACACCTTC.

The rearrangement uses TRBV5-1 and TRBJ2-7; tentative D call: TRBD1 (5 bases). The CDR3 sequence is 17 residues long. The V end lost 0 bases, the J end lost 2 bases, and 18 bases lay between the germline ends. CDR1 and CDR2 from the germline V gene are SGHRS and YFSETQ. DNA of the CDR3: TGCGCCAGCAGCTTGGCCCCCCAGGGTTGGAATGCCTACGAGCAGTACTTC. This gives the protein CASSLAPQGWNAYEQYF.

On this clone itself: Other DNA sequences in the sample encode the same CDR3. CDR3 in DNA: TGTGCCAGTAGTATTAGCAGGGGGAGAACTGAAGCTTTCTTT. The encoded protein is CASSISRGRTEAFF. The chain uses TRBV19 and TRBJ1-1, with 7 positions matching TRBD1. V shed 3 bases, J shed 5 bases, and the junction held 6 bases outside the gene matches. The CDR3 is 14 amino acids. Germline V lookup: CDR1 LNHDA, CDR2 SQIVND (reference sequence).

CDR3 protein: CATSDRTGGLTEAFF. The CDR3 DNA is TGTGCCACCAGTGACCGGACAGGGGGGTTGACTGAAGCTTTCTTT. The chain links TRBV24-1 to TRBJ1-1; 10 bases map to TRBD1. From germline, CDR1 is KGHDR and CDR2 SFDVKD. The CDR3 has 15 residues. V was pared by 4 bases and J by 5 bases, with 6 bases of the junction left unmatched.

This clone was detected only a few times. V usage is TRBV18 and J usage is TRBJ2-7, with D tentatively TRBD2 (6 bases). The CDR3 runs 17 residues. V shed 2 bases and J shed 4 bases, with 21 bases lying between them. CDR1 is KGHSH and CDR2 is LQKENI in the germline V gene. The CDR3 region is CASSPSHGAGRWYEQYF. CDR3 coding DNA: TGTGCCAGCTCACCATCTCATGGGGCAGGGAGGTGGTACGAGCAGTACTTC.

The chain is built from TRBV29-1 and TRBJ2-2; D remains ambiguous. This CDR3 comprises 11 residues. V was cut by 8 bases and J by 1 base, with 5 bases left in between. Germline V gene data show CDR1 as SQVTM and CDR2 as ANQGSEA. CDR3 in DNA: TGCAGCCCTAGGAACACCGGGGAGCTGTTTTTT. This sequence encodes CSPRNTGELFF.

This sequence joins TRBV5-1 and TRBJ2-5; no reliable D call. This CDR3 has 13 amino acids. Trimming stripped 2 bases from V and 3 bases from J, with 8 bases between. Germline loops: CDR1 SGHRS, CDR2 YFSETQ. The CDR3 spells CASSLYVKETQYF. DNA for the CDR3: TGCGCCAGCAGCTTATATGTTAAAGAGACCCAGTACTTC.